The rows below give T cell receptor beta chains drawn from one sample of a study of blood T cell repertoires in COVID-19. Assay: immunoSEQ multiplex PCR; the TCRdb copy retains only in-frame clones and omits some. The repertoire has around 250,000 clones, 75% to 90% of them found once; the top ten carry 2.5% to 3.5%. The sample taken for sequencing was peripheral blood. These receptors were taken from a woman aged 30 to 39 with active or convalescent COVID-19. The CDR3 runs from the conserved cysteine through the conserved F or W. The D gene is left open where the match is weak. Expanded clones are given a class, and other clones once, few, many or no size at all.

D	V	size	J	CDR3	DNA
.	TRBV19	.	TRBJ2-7	CASSIGQSYEQYF	TGTGCCAGTAGTATAGGACAGTCCTACGAGCAGTACTTC
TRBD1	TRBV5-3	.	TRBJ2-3	CARSFLPGQEVPTVGDTQYF	TGTGCCAGAAGCTTTCTCCCGGGACAGGAGGTTCCCACTGTTGGAGATACGCAGTATTTT
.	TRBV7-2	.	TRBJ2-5	CASSPPPGGFCSGETQYF	TGTGCCAGCAGCCCCCCCCCGGGCGGGTTCTGTTCTGGAGAGACCCAGTACTTC
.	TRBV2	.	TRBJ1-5	CASGRTRDQPQHF	TGTGCCAGCGGAAGGACCAGGGATCAGCCCCAGCATTTT
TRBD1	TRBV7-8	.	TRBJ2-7	CASSSGTGNFYEQYF	TGTGCCAGCAGCTCAGGGACAGGGAATTTCTACGAGCAGTACTTC
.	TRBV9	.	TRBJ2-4	CASSVGTLKNIQYF	TGTGCCAGCAGCGTCGGGACACTTAAAAACATTCAGTACTTC
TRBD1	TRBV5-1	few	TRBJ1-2	CASSQADRGENGYTF	TGCGCCAGCTCTCAAGCGGACAGGGGGGAGAATGGCTACACCTTC
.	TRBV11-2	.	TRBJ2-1	CASSPGDSGIYNEQFF	TGTGCCAGCAGCCCGGGGGACTCTGGGATATACAATGAGCAGTTCTTC
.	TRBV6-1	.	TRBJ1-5	CASSESQPQHF	TGTGCCAGCAGTGAAAGCCAGCCCCAGCATTTT
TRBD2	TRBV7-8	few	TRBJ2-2	CASSLAVLAGTGELFF	TGTGCCAGCAGCTTAGCGGTCCTAGCGGGGACCGGGGAGCTGTTTTTT
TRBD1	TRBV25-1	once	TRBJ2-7	CASSEAGGKEYF	TGTGCCAGCAGTGAGGCAGGGGGCAAGGAGTACTTC